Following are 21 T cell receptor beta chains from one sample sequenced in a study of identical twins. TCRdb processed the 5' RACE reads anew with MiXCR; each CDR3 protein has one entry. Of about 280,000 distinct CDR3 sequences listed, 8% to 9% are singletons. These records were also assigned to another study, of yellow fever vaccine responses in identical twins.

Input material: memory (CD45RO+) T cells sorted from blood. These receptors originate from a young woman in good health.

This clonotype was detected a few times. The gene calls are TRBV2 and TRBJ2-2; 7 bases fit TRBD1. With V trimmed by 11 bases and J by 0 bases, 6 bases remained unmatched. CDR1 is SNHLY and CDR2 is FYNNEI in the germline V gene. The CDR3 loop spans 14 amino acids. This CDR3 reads CAGKQGTNTGELFF. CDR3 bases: TGTGCCGGCAAACAGGGGACGAACACCGGGGAGCTGTTTTTT.

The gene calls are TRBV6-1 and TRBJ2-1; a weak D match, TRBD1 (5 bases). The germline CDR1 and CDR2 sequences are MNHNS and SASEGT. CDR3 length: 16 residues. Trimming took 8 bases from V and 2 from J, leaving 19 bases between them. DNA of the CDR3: TGTGCCAGCGGAGAGGCAGGGCTCTCCCCCTACAATGAGCAGTTCTTC. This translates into CASGEAGLSPYNEQFF.

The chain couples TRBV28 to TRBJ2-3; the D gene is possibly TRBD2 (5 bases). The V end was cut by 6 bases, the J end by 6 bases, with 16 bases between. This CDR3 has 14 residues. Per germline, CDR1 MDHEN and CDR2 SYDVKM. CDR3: CASSELGLSDTQYF. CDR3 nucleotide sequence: TGTGCCAGCAGCGAACTTGGACTCTCCGATACGCAGTATTTT.

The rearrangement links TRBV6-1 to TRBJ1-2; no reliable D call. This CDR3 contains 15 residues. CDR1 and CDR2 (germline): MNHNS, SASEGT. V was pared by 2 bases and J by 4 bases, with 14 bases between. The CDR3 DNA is TGTGCCAGCAGTGAATGGCAGGATAATGTCTATGGCTACACCTTC. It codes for CASSEWQDNVYGYTF.

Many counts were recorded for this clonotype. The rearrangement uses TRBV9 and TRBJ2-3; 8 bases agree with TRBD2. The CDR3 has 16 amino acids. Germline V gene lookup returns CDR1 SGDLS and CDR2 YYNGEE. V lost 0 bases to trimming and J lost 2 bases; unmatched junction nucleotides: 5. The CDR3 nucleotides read TGTGCCAGCAGCGTAGTAACGGGGGGGTTCACAGATACGCAGTATTTT. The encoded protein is CASSVVTGGFTDTQYF.

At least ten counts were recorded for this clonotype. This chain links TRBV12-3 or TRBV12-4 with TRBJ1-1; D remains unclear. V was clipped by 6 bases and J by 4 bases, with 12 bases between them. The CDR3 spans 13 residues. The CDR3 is CASRPTQTTEAFF. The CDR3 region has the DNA TGTGCCAGCAGACCTACACAAACCACTGAAGCTTTCTTT.

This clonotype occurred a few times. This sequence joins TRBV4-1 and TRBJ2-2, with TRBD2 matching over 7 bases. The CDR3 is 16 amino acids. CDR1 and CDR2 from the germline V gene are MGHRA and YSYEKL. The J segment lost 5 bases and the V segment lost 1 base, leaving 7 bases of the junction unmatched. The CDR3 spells CASSQGLRGRTGELFF. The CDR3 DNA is TGCGCCAGCAGCCAAGGCTTGCGGGGGAGAACCGGGGAGCTGTTTTTT.

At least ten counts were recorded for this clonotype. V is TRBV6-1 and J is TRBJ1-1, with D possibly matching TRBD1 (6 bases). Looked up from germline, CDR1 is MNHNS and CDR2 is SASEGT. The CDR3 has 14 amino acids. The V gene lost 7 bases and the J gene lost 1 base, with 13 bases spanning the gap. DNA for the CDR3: TGTGCCAGCAAAGGGGGGGGGGCGAACACTGAAGCTTTCTTT. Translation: CASKGGGANTEAFF.

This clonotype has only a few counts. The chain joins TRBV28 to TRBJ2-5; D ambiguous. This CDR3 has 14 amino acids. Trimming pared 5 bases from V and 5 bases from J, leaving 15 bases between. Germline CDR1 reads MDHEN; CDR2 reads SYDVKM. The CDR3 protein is CASSPFRGEETQYF. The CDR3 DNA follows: TGTGCCAGCAGTCCGTTTCGAGGCGAGGAGACCCAGTACTTC.

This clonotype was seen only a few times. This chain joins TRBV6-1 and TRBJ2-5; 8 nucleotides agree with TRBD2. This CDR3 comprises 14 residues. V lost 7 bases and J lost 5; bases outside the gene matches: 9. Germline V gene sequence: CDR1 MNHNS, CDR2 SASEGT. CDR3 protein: CASKNGGAGETQYF. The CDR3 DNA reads TGTGCCAGCAAGAACGGGGGGGCCGGGGAGACCCAGTACTTC.

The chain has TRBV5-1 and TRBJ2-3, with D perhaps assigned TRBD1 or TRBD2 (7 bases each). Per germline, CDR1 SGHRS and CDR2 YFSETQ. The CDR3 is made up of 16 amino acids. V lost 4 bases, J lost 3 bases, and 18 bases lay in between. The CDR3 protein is CASSIRQGGSTDTQYF. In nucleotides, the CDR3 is TGCGCCAGCAGCATTAGACAGGGAGGGAGTACAGATACGCAGTATTTT.

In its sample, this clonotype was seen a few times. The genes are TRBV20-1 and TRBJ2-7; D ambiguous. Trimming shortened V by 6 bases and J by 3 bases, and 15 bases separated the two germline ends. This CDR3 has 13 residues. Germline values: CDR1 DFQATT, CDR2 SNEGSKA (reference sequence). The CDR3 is CSAPGSGDYEQYF. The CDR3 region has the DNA TGCAGTGCCCCTGGTTCGGGCGACTACGAGCAGTACTTC.

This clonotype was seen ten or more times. CDR3 protein: CASSYRISGGYNEQFF. The DNA of the CDR3 is TGTGCCAGCAGTTATCGGATTAGCGGAGGCTACAATGAGCAGTTCTTC. The V and J genes are TRBV6-5 and TRBJ2-1, with D perhaps TRBD2 (6 bases). The CDR3 has 16 amino acids. Germline V CDR1 and CDR2: MNHEY, SVGAGI. Trimming removed 3 bases at V and 3 bases at J, with 15 bases between.

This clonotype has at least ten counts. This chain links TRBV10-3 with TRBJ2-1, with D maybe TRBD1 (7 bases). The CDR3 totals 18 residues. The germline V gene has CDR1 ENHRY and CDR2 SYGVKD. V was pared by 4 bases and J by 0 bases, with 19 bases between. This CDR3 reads CAISGNKGAGFSYNEQFF. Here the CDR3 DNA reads TGTGCCATCAGTGGTAACAAGGGGGCGGGATTCTCCTACAATGAGCAGTTCTTC.

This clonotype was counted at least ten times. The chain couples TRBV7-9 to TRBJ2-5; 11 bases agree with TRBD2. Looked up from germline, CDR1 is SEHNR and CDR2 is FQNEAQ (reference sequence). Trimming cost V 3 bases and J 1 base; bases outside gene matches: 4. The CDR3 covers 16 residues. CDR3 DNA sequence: TGTGCCAGCAGCTTGGGACTAGCGGAGGCCCAAGAGACCCAGTACTTC. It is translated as CASSLGLAEAQETQYF.

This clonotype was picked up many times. Here the CDR3 DNA reads TGTGCCAGTAGTGAACAAGGCGGAAACACCATATATTTT. This gives the protein CASSEQGGNTIYF. This chain connects TRBV19 to TRBJ1-3; no clear D gene. The CDR3 extends over 13 amino acids. Trimming pared 5 bases from V and 4 bases from J, leaving 9 bases between. Germline V gives CDR1 LNHDA, CDR2 SQIVND (reference sequence).

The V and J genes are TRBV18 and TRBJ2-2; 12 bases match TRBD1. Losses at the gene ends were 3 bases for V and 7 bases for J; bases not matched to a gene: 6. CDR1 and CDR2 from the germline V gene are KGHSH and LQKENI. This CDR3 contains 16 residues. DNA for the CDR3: TGTGCCAGCTCACCCTCCGGGACAGGGGGCATCGGGGAGCTGTTTTTT. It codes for CASSPSGTGGIGELFF.

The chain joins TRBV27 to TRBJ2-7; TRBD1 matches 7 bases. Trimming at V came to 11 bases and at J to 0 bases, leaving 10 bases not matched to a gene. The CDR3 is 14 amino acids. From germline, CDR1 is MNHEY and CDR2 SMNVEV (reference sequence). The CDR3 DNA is TGTGCCGTAAAGAAGACAGGGCGCTCCTACGAGCAGTACTTC. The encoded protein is CAVKKTGRSYEQYF.

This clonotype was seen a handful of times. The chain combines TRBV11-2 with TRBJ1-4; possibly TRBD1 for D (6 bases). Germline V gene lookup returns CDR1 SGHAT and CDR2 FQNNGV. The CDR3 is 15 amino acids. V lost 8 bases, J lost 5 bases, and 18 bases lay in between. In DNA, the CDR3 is TGTGCCAGCGGATCCGGACAGATACAGAATGAAAAACTGTTTTTT. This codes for CASGSGQIQNEKLFF.

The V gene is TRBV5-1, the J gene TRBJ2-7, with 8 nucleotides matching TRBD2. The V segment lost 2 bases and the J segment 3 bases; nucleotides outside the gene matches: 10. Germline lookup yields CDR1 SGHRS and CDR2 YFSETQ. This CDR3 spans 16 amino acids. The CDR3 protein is CASSLRAGDTFYEQYF. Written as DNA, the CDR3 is TGCGCCAGCAGCTTAAGAGCGGGAGATACCTTCTACGAGCAGTACTTC.

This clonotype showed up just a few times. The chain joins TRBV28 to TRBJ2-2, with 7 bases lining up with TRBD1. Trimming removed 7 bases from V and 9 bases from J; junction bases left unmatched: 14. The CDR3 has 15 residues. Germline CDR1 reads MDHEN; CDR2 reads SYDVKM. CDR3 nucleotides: TGTGCCAGCATTCCAGGGGGACGGACCCACCGGGAGCTGTTTTTT. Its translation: CASIPGGRTHRELFF.